Shown below are 26 T cell receptor beta chains from a single sample sequenced in a study of blood T cell repertoires in COVID-19. Some clones are missing from TCRdb's copy, which holds only in-frame ones; the method was immunoSEQ multiplex PCR. The sample consists of fewer than 200,000 clones, about 80% of them appearing once. Specimen: PBMCs or T cells enriched from blood (not recorded which). These receptors were obtained from a man aged 50-59 years who had recovered from COVID-19.

This chain joins TRBV18 and TRBJ1-1, with D possibly TRBD1 on 5 matching bases. The CDR3 is 14 amino acids. V dropped 3 bases and J dropped 4 bases, with 12 bases sitting between them. Germline V gives CDR1 KGHSH, CDR2 LQKENI. In DNA form, the CDR3 reads TGTGCCAGCTCACCGGGGGGGTTGGGCACTGAAGCTTTCTTT. This translates into CASSPGGLGTEAFF.

This clone was detected once. J is TRBJ1-2 and V is TRBV25-1; D is uncertain. V dropped 4 bases and J dropped 5 bases, with 17 bases sitting between them. The length of the CDR3 is 15 residues. Germline CDR1 MGHDK, CDR2 SYGVNS. The CDR3 reads CASSGHAPRNYGYTF. CDR3 DNA: TGTGCCAGCAGTGGTCATGCGCCCCGAAATTATGGCTACACCTTC.

This clone was found a few times. This rearrangement joins TRBV4-1 to TRBJ2-5, with D possibly matching TRBD2 (6 bases). CDR1 is MGHRA, CDR2 YSYEKL, per germline. Trimming stripped 5 bases from V and 1 base from J, with 20 bases between. This CDR3 contains 17 residues. The CDR3 DNA reads TGCGCCAGCAGCACAGACCCCCGGGAGCCGCGCCAAGAGACCCAGTACTTC. This sequence encodes CASSTDPREPRQETQYF.

The chain is built from TRBV4-2 and TRBJ1-1, with a possible D match to TRBD1 (5 bases). The ends were cut back, 0 bases at V and 8 bases at J, with 13 bases in the middle. CDR1 LGHNA and CDR2 YNFKEQ come from the germline V gene. This CDR3 region has 14 residues. The CDR3 region is CASSQENRGTEAFF. Here the CDR3 DNA reads TGTGCCAGCAGCCAAGAGAATAGGGGTACAGAAGCTTTCTTT.

The J gene is TRBJ1-3, the V gene TRBV9; D remains ambiguous. Germline loops: CDR1 SGDLS, CDR2 YYNGEE. With 3 bases removed from V and 0 bases from J, the gap between germline ends came to 13 bases. This CDR3 is 16 amino acids long. The CDR3 here is CASSDRTGYSGNTIYF. The CDR3, as DNA: TGTGCCAGCAGCGACCGGACGGGATACTCTGGAAACACCATATATTTT.

This chain links TRBV6-5 with TRBJ1-4, with TRBD1 as a possible D gene (5 bases). V was clipped by 6 bases and J by 7 bases, with 12 bases between them. The CDR3 sequence is 13 residues long. In germline, CDR1 is MNHEY, CDR2 SVGAGI. In DNA, the CDR3 is TGTGCCAGCAGCGCCAGGGTCTTTGAAAAACTGTTTTTT. Amino acid sequence: CASSARVFEKLFF.

The chain joins TRBV6-6 to TRBJ1-1; D remains unclear. V lost 8 bases and J lost 0, with 13 bases in between. Germline loops: CDR1 MNHNY, CDR2 SVGAGI (reference sequence). The CDR3 is made up of 14 amino acids. CDR3 in amino acids: CASRGLIMNTEAFF. CDR3 nucleotide sequence: TGTGCCAGCCGAGGTCTGATAATGAACACTGAAGCTTTCTTT.

This chain connects TRBV5-5 to TRBJ1-1; maybe TRBD1 (6 bases). Germline values: CDR1 SGHKS, CDR2 YYEKEE (reference sequence). Trimming took off 5 bases at V and 0 bases at J, with 11 bases between the two ends. CDR3 length: 14 amino acids. The CDR3 sequence is CASRRTEVNTEAFF. CDR3 nucleotides: TGTGCCAGCAGGCGGACAGAAGTGAACACTGAAGCTTTCTTT.

About this clone itself: The sample contains more than one DNA sequence encoding this CDR3. The chain joins TRBV5-1 to TRBJ2-2; maybe TRBD2 (7 bases). Germline lookup yields CDR1 SGHRS and CDR2 YFSETQ. Trimming removed 0 bases at V and 2 bases at J, with 11 bases between. CDR3 size: 16 residues. The CDR3 loop reads CASSLAGGGNTGELFF. The CDR3 DNA follows: TGCGCCAGCAGCTTGGCGGGGGGCGGTAACACCGGGGAGCTGTTTTTT. The whole variable domain, filled in from reference TRBV5-1 and TRBJ2-2, reads KAGVTQTPRYLIKTRGQQVTLSCSPISGHRSVSWYQQTPGQGLQFLFEYFSETQRNKGNFPGRFSGRQFSNSRSEMNVSTLELGDSALYLCASSLAGGGNTGELFFGEGSRLTVL.

The chain employs TRBV2 and TRBJ1-4, with TRBD1 as a possible D gene (6 bases). Germline-derived CDR1 and CDR2 are SNHLY and FYNNEI. Between the trimmed V and J ends, which lost 4 bases and 7 bases, there was a span of 10 bases. The CDR3 runs 13 residues. CDR3 loop: CASSGDIAEKLFF. Here the CDR3 DNA reads TGTGCCAGCAGTGGGGACATTGCTGAAAAACTGTTTTTT.

The V call is TRBV19, the J call TRBJ1-2, with D perhaps TRBD1 (5 bases). V was clipped by 3 bases and J by 2 bases, with 10 bases between them. CDR1 is LNHDA, CDR2 SQIVND, per germline (reference sequence). This CDR3 has 14 amino acids. The CDR3 reads CASSIGGLNYGYTF. CDR3 in DNA: TGTGCCAGTAGTATCGGGGGTTTGAACTATGGCTACACCTTC.

This clone has a single count. This chain uses TRBV3-1 (or the pseudogene TRBV3-2) with TRBJ1-6, with D perhaps matching TRBD1 (5 bases). The germline CDR1 and CDR2 sequences are LGHDT and YNNKEL (reference sequence). The CDR3 loop spans 15 amino acids. With 2 bases removed from V and 4 bases from J, the gap between germline ends came to 9 bases. The chain's CDR3 is CASSQSDSYNSPLHF. The CDR3 nucleotides read TGTGCCAGCAGCCAATCTGACAGTTATAATTCACCCCTCCACTTT.

This clone was recorded once. The chain couples TRBV4-1 to TRBJ1-1; no reliable D call. CDR1 and CDR2 (germline): MGHRA, YSYEKL. The CDR3 length is 15 residues. Trimming left V 1 base short and J 0 bases short, with 9 bases between. CDR3 sequence: CASSQVGSMNTEAFF. Here the CDR3 DNA reads TGCGCCAGCAGCCAAGTGGGCAGCATGAACACTGAAGCTTTCTTT.

This clone showed up just once. V is TRBV11-2 and J is TRBJ1-2; the D gene is possibly TRBD1 (5 bases). V lost 3 bases, J lost 6 bases, and 14 bases lay in between. Germline lookup yields CDR1 SGHAT and CDR2 FQNNGV. CDR3 length equals 14 residues. CDR3 in DNA: TGTGCCAGCAGCTTGGGAGGGGTTTTCGATGGCTACACCTTC. It codes for CASSLGGVFDGYTF.

This clone was counted a few times. The gene calls are TRBV7-8 and TRBJ1-2; 7 positions agree with TRBD1. Germline CDR1 reads SGHVS; CDR2 reads FQNEAQ. This CDR3 has 14 amino acids. V gave up 2 bases and J gave up 8 bases; unmatched junction bases: 8. The CDR3 DNA sequence: TGTGCCAGCAGCTTACTACAGGGGCAGAAAGGCTACACCTTC. This gives the protein CASSLLQGQKGYTF. Based on the CDR3 plus reference TRBV7-8 and TRBJ1-2, the full variable domain is GAGVSQSPRYKVAKRGQDVALRCDPISGHVSLFWYQQALGQGPEFLTYFQNEAQLDKSGLPSDRFFAERPEGSVSTLKIQRTQQEDSAVYLCASSLLQGQKGYTFGSGTRLTVV.

V gene TRBV27 combines with J gene TRBJ2-2; D may be TRBD1 (5 bases). Trimming cost V 6 bases and J 6 bases, with 14 bases left between them. From germline, CDR1 is MNHEY and CDR2 SMNVEV (reference sequence). There are 14 residues in the CDR3. The CDR3 DNA follows: TGTGCCAGCAGCCAAAAGACAGATTCCGGGGAGCTGTTTTTT. Encoded protein: CASSQKTDSGELFF.

V gene TRBV3-1 (or the pseudogene TRBV3-2) combines with J gene TRBJ1-2; TRBD1 might be the D (5 bases). Trimming removed 0 bases at V and 2 bases at J, with 10 bases between. This CDR3 has 15 amino acids. CDR1 and CDR2 (germline): LGHDT, YNNKEL (reference sequence). This CDR3 reads CASSQDRAGNYGYTF. The CDR3 bases are TGTGCCAGCAGCCAAGATCGGGCAGGGAACTATGGCTACACCTTC.

The rearrangement uses TRBV29-1 and TRBJ1-6; D gene ambiguous. V lost 5 bases and J 7 bases, leaving 15 bases between the germline ends. Germline loops: CDR1 SQVTM, CDR2 ANQGSEA. The CDR3 is 14 amino acids. The CDR3 is CSVQYSTGNSPLHF. DNA of the CDR3: TGCAGCGTTCAATATTCGACGGGGAATTCACCCCTCCACTTT.

The rearrangement links TRBV6-4 to TRBJ2-3; 8 bases map to TRBD2. The CDR3 contains 16 residues. Germline CDR1 reads MRHNA; CDR2 reads SNTAGT. V lost 0 bases, J lost 0 bases, and 2 bases stayed unmatched. The CDR3 spells CASSDSGTRSTDTQYF. CDR3 nucleotide sequence: TGTGCCAGCAGTGACTCTGGGACTAGGAGCACAGATACGCAGTATTTT.

This clone was seen a handful of times. The rearrangement links TRBV6-5 to TRBJ1-2, with D possibly being TRBD1 (5 bases). The CDR3 runs to 16 residues. The V gene's germline CDR1 is MNHEY and CDR2 SVGAGI. Trimming took 3 bases from V and 3 from J, leaving 17 bases between them. As DNA, the CDR3 is TGTGCCAGCAGTTATGGGAGGACAACGCAAGACTATGGCTACACCTTC. It yields the protein CASSYGRTTQDYGYTF.

The chain recombines TRBV27 with TRBJ1-1; D possibly corresponds to TRBD1 (5 bases). With 4 bases removed from V and 5 bases from J, the gap between germline ends came to 11 bases. Germline values: CDR1 MNHEY, CDR2 SMNVEV (reference sequence). The CDR3 loop spans 13 amino acids. CDR3 in amino acids: CASSYSSGTEAFF. CDR3 sequence (DNA): TGTGCCAGCAGTTACTCCTCAGGGACTGAAGCTTTCTTT.

The chain uses TRBV19 and TRBJ1-1; D remains ambiguous. Germline V gene data show CDR1 as LNHDA and CDR2 as SQIVND (reference sequence). Trimming removed 7 bases from V and 5 bases from J, with 5 bases in between. The CDR3 totals 10 residues. The CDR3 coding sequence is TGTGCCAGTATCTTTACTGAAGCTTTCTTT. Protein sequence: CASIFTEAFF.

This clone was seen only a few times. The chain recombines TRBV7-2 with TRBJ1-1; D might be TRBD1 (6 bases). V lost 0 bases and J lost 0, with 11 bases in between. The CDR3 sequence is 16 residues long. Per germline, CDR1 SGHTA and CDR2 FQGNSA. CDR3: CASSLANRAMNTEAFF. The CDR3 coding sequence is TGTGCCAGCAGCTTAGCGAACAGGGCTATGAACACTGAAGCTTTCTTT.

CDR3 sequence reads: CASSSTGGSYNEQFF. Written as DNA, the CDR3 is TGTGCCAGCAGCTCCACAGGGGGATCCTACAATGAGCAGTTCTTC. This chain links TRBV7-3 with TRBJ2-1; 8 nucleotides agree with TRBD1. Unmatched junction bases numbered 3, after V lost 4 bases and J lost 1 base. Germline V lookup: CDR1 SGHTA, CDR2 FQGTGA. This CDR3 comprises 15 residues.

The V and J genes are TRBV6-5 and TRBJ1-2; possible D gene TRBD1, 5 bases. The CDR3 has 12 amino acids. V was pared by 11 bases and J by 4 bases, with 14 bases between. Germline loops: CDR1 MNHEY, CDR2 SVGAGI. CDR3 bases: TGTGCCGGCCACAGGAAGCTCTATGGCTACACCTTC. It is translated as CAGHRKLYGYTF.

The chain is built from TRBV2 and TRBJ2-7, with a tentative D call TRBD2 (6 bases). Between the trimmed V and J ends, which lost 3 bases and 6 bases, there was a span of 12 bases. The CDR3 is made up of 13 amino acids. CDR1 and CDR2 from the germline V gene are SNHLY and FYNNEI. Here the CDR3 DNA reads TGTGCCAGCAGTGATCTCGGACTACGCGAGCAGTACTTC. Translating gives CASSDLGLREQYF.